This paragraph reports one TCR beta chain. These data are taken from a study of PD-L1 blockade in urothelial cancer. Study at large: Analyses used blood from 3 weeks (second dose) and 6 weeks after treatment start.

Germline-derived CDR1 and CDR2 are SGHTA and FQGNSA. The CDR3 is 15 residues long. V lost 1 base and J 4 bases, leaving 14 bases between the germline ends. Stated time point: pretreatment peripheral blood. The assay was immunoSEQ multiplex PCR, and TCRdb's table has in-frame clones only and misses some. This sample has approximately 50,000 clones, with approximately 84% found just once. The chain combines TRBV7-2 with TRBJ2-7, with D possibly matching TRBD2 (7 bases). The sequence was obtained from a man over 45 with urothelial cancer. The sequences come from PBMCs, collected around atezolizumab (anti-PD-L1) treatment. The CDR3 DNA reads as TGTGCCAGCAGCTTAGAGGGGGGGGCCCATTACGAGCAGTACTTC. It is translated as CASSLEGGAHYEQYF.